These T cell receptor beta chains were read from a single sample in a study of T cells after yellow fever vaccination. A single record per CDR3 protein comes from TCRdb applying MiXCR to the 5' RACE reads. This table holds approximately 510,000 distinct CDR3 sequences, 21% found once. The sequencing used PBMCs, collected about 21 days after the first yellow fever vaccination. Receptors were obtained from a man younger than 35 who received the YFV17D yellow fever vaccine. Each CDR3 is given with its conserved first and last residue. Each record gives: V gene, D gene, clone size, J gene, CDR3 protein, CDR3 DNA. D genes are given only for firm matches. A clone size is listed for some rows: how often the clone was seen (once, few, many), or a class if it is expanded.

>TRBV18|NA|few|TRBJ1-1
CASSPVLQGTSLNTEAFF
TGTGCCAGCTCACCTGTATTGCAGGGGACCTCGCTGAACACTGAAGCTTTCTTT
>TRBV7-2|TRBD2|NA|TRBJ2-3
CASTFTSGGGDTQYF
TGTGCCAGCACTTTCACTAGCGGGGGAGGAGATACGCAGTATTTT
>TRBV18|NA|NA|TRBJ2-7
CASSQLGQTYEQYF
TGTGCCAGCTCACAACTCGGACAGACCTACGAGCAGTACTTC
>TRBV11-2|NA|NA|TRBJ1-1
CASSLDLTGAAEAFF
TGTGCCAGCAGCCTGGACTTGACGGGAGCGGCTGAAGCTTTCTTT
>TRBV20-1|NA|NA|TRBJ2-3
CSARDGPGRNTDTQYF
TGCAGTGCTAGAGATGGTCCAGGGCGAAACACAGATACGCAGTATTTT
>TRBV18|TRBD1|few|TRBJ2-3
CASSSGQPSSTDTQYF
TGTGCCAGCTCATCGGGACAGCCTTCTAGCACAGATACGCAGTATTTT
>TRBV7-6|TRBD2|few|TRBJ2-7
CASSALLAGQAYEQYF
TGTGCCAGCAGCGCCCTACTAGCGGGCCAGGCCTACGAGCAGTACTTC
>TRBV5-1|TRBD1|few|TRBJ2-1
CASSSSGTGVHEQFF
TGCGCCAGCAGCTCATCCGGGACAGGGGTGCATGAGCAGTTCTTC
>TRBV7-9|NA|NA|TRBJ1-6
CASSPGDYYNSPLHF
TGTGCCAGCAGCCCCGGGGACTACTATAATTCACCCCTCCACTTT
>TRBV29-1|NA|few|TRBJ2-3
CSVEVGAGAYTDTQYF
TGCAGCGTTGAAGTCGGGGCAGGGGCGTACACAGATACGCAGTATTTT
>TRBV5-1|TRBD1|few|TRBJ1-1
CASRGQAQNTEAFF
TGCGCCAGCCGCGGACAGGCACAGAACACTGAAGCTTTCTTT
>TRBV9|NA|NA|TRBJ1-1
CASSSMSRNTEAFF
TGTGCCAGCAGCAGTATGTCAAGGAACACTGAAGCTTTCTTT
>TRBV7-9|NA|few|TRBJ2-5
CASSFPRGFQETQYF
TGTGCCAGCAGCTTCCCCCGGGGGTTCCAAGAGACCCAGTACTTC
>TRBV6-5|NA|NA|TRBJ1-5
CASSYRGRSGNQPQHF
TGTGCCAGCAGTTACCGGGGCAGGTCAGGTAATCAGCCCCAGCATTTT
>TRBV3-1|TRBD2|many|TRBJ2-5
CASSLGGWTSGREQETQYF
TGTGCCAGCAGCCTTGGCGGGTGGACTAGCGGGCGTGAACAAGAGACCCAGTACTTC
>TRBV5-6|NA|NA|TRBJ2-1
CAIGPERLRNEQFF
TGTGCCATCGGCCCCGAGCGACTCCGCAATGAGCAGTTCTTC
>TRBV6-1|TRBD1|NA|TRBJ1-4
CASRPTGGRGPTSEKLFF
TGTGCCAGCAGGCCTACAGGGGGCCGAGGTCCTACTTCTGAAAAACTGTTTTTT
>TRBV4-3|NA|NA|TRBJ1-1
CASSQDWAETTEAFF
TGCGCCAGCAGCCAAGATTGGGCCGAAACCACTGAAGCTTTCTTT
>TRBV7-2|NA|few|TRBJ1-5
CASSPVRGPYSNQPQHF
TGTGCCAGCAGCCCCGTCAGGGGCCCCTATAGCAATCAGCCCCAGCATTTT
>TRBV29-1|TRBD2|NA|TRBJ2-1
CSVEDGRGGHNEQFF
TGCAGCGTTGAAGACGGGCGGGGGGGCCACAATGAGCAGTTCTTC
>TRBV4-1|NA|few|TRBJ2-5
CASSGAATQYF
TGCGCCAGCAGCGGGGCGGCGACCCAGTACTTC
>TRBV2|TRBD1|NA|TRBJ2-5
CASNSDRDVETQYF
TGTGCCAGCAATTCGGACAGGGATGTCGAGACCCAGTACTTC
>TRBV29-1|TRBD2|NA|TRBJ2-3
CSVLPGTSGSTDTQYF
TGCAGCGTGCTCCCGGGGACTAGCGGGTCCACAGATACGCAGTATTTT
>TRBV2|NA|few|TRBJ2-2
CATTGRNRNTGELFF
TGTGCCACTACTGGGCGGAACCGGAACACCGGGGAGCTGTTTTTT
>TRBV4-1|NA|NA|TRBJ2-2
CASSHQGTGELFF
TGCGCCAGCAGCCATCAGGGGACCGGGGAGCTGTTTTTT
>TRBV20-1|TRBD1|few|TRBJ2-7
CSARAPGQGAYEQYF
TGCAGTGCTAGAGCGCCCGGACAGGGGGCCTACGAGCAGTACTTC
>TRBV4-3|NA|NA|TRBJ1-2
CASSQGELGGYTF
TGCGCCAGCAGCCAAGGGGAGCTCGGAGGCTACACCTTC
>TRBV3-1|NA|few|TRBJ2-7
CASTSGGSYEQYF
TGTGCCAGCACCTCAGGGGGGTCCTACGAGCAGTACTTC
>TRBV5-5|NA|NA|TRBJ1-1
CASSLGSFRVDNTEAFF
TGTGCCAGCAGCTTGGGGAGCTTTAGGGTAGATAACACTGAAGCTTTCTTT
>TRBV3-1|TRBD1|few|TRBJ2-4
CASSQTKRTGSWGLAKNIQYF
TGTGCCAGCAGCCAAACCAAACGGACAGGGTCCTGGGGGCTAGCCAAAAACATTCAGTACTTC
>TRBV6-5|NA|few|TRBJ1-1
CASSYFAGVNTEAFF
TGTGCCAGCAGTTACTTCGCAGGGGTGAACACTGAAGCTTTCTTT
>TRBV6-1|NA|NA|TRBJ2-2
CASSPGLHGELFF
TGTGCCAGCAGTCCCGGACTTCACGGGGAGCTGTTTTTT
>TRBV18|NA|NA|TRBJ2-3
CASSPIQGRTDTQYF
TGTGCCAGCTCACCAATCCAGGGTAGGACAGATACGCAGTATTTT
>TRBV2|NA|NA|TRBJ2-1
CASSVVEGRNEQFF
TGTGCCAGCAGTGTCGTAGAGGGTAGGAATGAGCAGTTCTTC
>TRBV20-1|NA|NA|TRBJ1-5
CSARDPREGPQHF
TGCAGTGCTAGAGATCCGCGGGAAGGACCCCAGCATTTT
>TRBV5-1|NA|many|TRBJ1-1
CASSLGSTANTEAFF
TGCGCCAGCAGCTTAGGTTCTACAGCGAACACTGAAGCTTTCTTT
>TRBV7-2|NA|many|TRBJ1-4
CASSQGRARGEKLFF
TGTGCCAGCAGCCAAGGACGGGCTCGAGGTGAAAAACTGTTTTTT
>TRBV27|NA|few|TRBJ2-7
CASSLSIAYEQYF
TGTGCCAGCAGTTTATCGATCGCCTACGAGCAGTACTTC
>TRBV14|NA|NA|TRBJ2-5
CASPKSGDNQETQYF
TGTGCCAGCCCCAAGTCCGGGGACAACCAAGAGACCCAGTACTTC
>TRBV12-3/TRBV12-4|TRBD1|NA|TRBJ1-4
CASSQPGTGGEKLFF
TGTGCCAGCAGCCAGCCCGGGACAGGGGGTGAAAAACTGTTTTTT
>TRBV28|TRBD1|NA|TRBJ1-6
CASSLWTGRSPLHF
TGTGCCAGCAGTTTATGGACAGGGCGCTCACCCCTCCACTTT
>TRBV20-1|NA|NA|TRBJ1-1
CSAPPPGNTEAFF
TGCAGTGCCCCTCCCCCGGGGAACACTGAAGCTTTCTTT
>TRBV27|TRBD1|many|TRBJ2-7
CASSLGTDYEQYF
TGTGCCAGCAGCCTCGGGACAGACTACGAGCAGTACTTC
>TRBV18|NA|few|TRBJ1-5
CASSPGPVGQPQHF
TGTGCCAGCTCACCAGGGCCTGTGGGACAACCCCAGCATTTT
>TRBV12-3/TRBV12-4|NA|NA|TRBJ1-2
CASSFQGNYGYTF
TGTGCCAGCAGTTTCCAGGGGAACTATGGCTACACCTTC
>TRBV12-3/TRBV12-4|NA|many|TRBJ1-4
CASRPSHATEKLFF
TGTGCCAGCAGACCTAGCCACGCAACCGAAAAACTGTTTTTT
>TRBV5-5|NA|many|TRBJ1-2
CASSRDSGYTF
TGTGCCAGCAGCCGGGACTCTGGCTACACCTTC
>TRBV3-1|NA|NA|TRBJ2-1
CASSTQGMTYNEQFF
TGTGCCAGCAGCACTCAGGGGATGACCTACAATGAGCAGTTCTTC
>TRBV5-1|NA|NA|TRBJ2-1
CASKAGRNMWDEQFF
TGCGCCAGCAAAGCAGGGCGGAACATGTGGGATGAGCAGTTCTTC
>TRBV21-1|NA|NA|TRBJ2-1
CASPGHNEQFF
TGTGCCAGCCCGGGTCACAATGAGCAGTTCTTC
>TRBV5-6|TRBD2|NA|TRBJ2-3
CASSSTTSGGSDTQYF
TGTGCCAGCAGCTCAACGACTAGCGGGGGGTCAGATACGCAGTATTTT
>TRBV6-4|TRBD2|NA|TRBJ2-1
CASSDSQRGTSNEQFF
TGTGCCAGCAGTGACTCGCAGCGGGGGACTTCTAATGAGCAGTTCTTC
>TRBV5-5|NA|NA|TRBJ2-3
CASSLRQYTDTQYF
TGTGCCAGCAGCTTGCGTCAATACACAGATACGCAGTATTTT